The clone carrying this TCR beta chain was seen only a few times. This sample was taken from a study of beta chain features in type 1 diabetes. Expressed TCRB transcripts got sequenced, as all isolated RNA was reverse transcribed. Profiled with immunoSEQ multiplex PCR; TCRdb holds only in-frame clones, not every one. The table shows about 350,000 clones, with around 20% occurring only once. The sample consisted of naive CD4+ T cells from blood. This receptor was identified in a woman younger than 35 in good health.

CDR3 in DNA: TGTGCCAGCAGCGCCCCCAGGGGTAACTATGGCTACACCTTC. It is translated as CASSAPRGNYGYTF. The chain uses TRBV7-2 and TRBJ1-2; possible D gene TRBD1, 6 bases. V was cut by 5 bases and J by 1 base, with 11 bases left in between. Germline-derived CDR1 and CDR2 are SGHTA and FQGNSA. CDR3 length: 14 residues.